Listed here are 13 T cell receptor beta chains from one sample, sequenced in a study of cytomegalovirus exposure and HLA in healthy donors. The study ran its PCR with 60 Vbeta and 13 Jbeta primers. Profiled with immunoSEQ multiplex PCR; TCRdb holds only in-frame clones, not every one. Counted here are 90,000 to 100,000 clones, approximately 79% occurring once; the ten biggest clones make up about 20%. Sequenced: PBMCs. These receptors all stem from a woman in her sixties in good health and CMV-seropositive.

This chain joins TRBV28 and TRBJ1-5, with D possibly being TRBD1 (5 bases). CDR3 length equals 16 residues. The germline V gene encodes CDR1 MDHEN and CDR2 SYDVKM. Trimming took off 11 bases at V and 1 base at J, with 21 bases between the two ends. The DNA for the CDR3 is TGTGCCGCCATTGGGGGGGTCCATACAAGCAATCAGCCCCAGCATTTT. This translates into CAAIGGVHTSNQPQHF. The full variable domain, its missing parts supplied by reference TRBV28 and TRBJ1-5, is DVKVTQSSRYLVKRTGEKVFLECVQDMDHENMFWYRQDPGLGLRLIYFSYDVKMKEKGDIPEGYSVSREKKERFSLILESASTNQTSMYLCAAIGGVHTSNQPQHFGDGTRLSIL.

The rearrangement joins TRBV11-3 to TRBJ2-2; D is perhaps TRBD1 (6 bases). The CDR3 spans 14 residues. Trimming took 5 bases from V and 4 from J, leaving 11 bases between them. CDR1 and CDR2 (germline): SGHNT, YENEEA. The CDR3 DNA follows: TGTGCCAGCAGCACAGGGCGGATCACCGGGGAGCTGTTTTTT. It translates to CASSTGRITGELFF.

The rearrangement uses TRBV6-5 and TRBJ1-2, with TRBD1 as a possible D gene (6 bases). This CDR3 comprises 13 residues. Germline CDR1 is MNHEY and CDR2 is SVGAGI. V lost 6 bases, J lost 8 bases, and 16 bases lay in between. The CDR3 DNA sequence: TGTGCCAGCAGGGTGAACAGGGAAGGGGGCTACACCTTC. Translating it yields CASRVNREGGYTF.

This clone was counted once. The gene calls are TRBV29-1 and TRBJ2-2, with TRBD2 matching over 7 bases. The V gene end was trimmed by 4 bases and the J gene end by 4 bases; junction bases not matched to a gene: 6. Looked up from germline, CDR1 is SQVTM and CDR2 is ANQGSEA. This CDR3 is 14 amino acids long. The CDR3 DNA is TGCAGCGTTGTAAAACTAGCGCCCACCGGGGAGCTGTTTTTT. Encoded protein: CSVVKLAPTGELFF.

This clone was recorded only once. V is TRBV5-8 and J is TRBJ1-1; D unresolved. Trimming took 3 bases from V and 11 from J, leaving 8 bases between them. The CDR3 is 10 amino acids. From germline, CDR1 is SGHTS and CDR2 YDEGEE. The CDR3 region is CASSWPGAFF. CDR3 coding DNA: TGTGCCAGCAGCTGGCCGGGGGCTTTCTTT.

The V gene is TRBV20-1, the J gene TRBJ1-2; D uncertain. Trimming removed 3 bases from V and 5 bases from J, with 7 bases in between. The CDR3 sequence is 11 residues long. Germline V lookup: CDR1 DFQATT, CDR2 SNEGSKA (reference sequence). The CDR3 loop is CSASPIYGYTF. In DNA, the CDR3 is TGCAGTGCTAGTCCTATTTATGGCTACACCTTC.

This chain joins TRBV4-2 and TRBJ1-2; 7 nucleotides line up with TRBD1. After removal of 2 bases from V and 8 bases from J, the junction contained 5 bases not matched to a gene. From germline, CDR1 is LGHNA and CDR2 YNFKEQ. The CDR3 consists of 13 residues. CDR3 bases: TGTGCCAGCAGCCAACCGGGACAGAGAGGCTACACCTTC. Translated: CASSQPGQRGYTF.

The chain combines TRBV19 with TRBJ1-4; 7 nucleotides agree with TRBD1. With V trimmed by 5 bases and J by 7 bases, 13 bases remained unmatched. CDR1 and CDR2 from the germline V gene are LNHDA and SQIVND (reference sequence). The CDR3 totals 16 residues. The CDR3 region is CASSPPGRGLGEKLFF. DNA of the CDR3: TGTGCCAGTAGTCCCCCGGGCAGGGGGTTAGGTGAAAAACTGTTTTTT.

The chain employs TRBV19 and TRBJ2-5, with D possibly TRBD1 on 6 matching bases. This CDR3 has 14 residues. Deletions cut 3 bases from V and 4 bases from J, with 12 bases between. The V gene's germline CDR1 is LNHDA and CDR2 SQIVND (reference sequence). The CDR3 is CASSIYHRAETQYF. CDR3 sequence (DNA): TGTGCCAGTAGTATCTACCACAGGGCAGAGACCCAGTACTTC.

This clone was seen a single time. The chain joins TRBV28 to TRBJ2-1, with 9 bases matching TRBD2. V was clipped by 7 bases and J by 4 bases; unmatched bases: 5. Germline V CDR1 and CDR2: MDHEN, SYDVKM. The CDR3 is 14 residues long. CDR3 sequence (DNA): TGTGCCAGCAACCTAGCGGGGATTTACAATGAGCAGTTCTTC. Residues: CASNLAGIYNEQFF.

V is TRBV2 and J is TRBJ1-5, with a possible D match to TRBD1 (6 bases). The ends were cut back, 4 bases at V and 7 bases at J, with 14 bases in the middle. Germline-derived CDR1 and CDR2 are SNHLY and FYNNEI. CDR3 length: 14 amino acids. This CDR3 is CASSGETGRQPQHF. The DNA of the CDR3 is TGTGCCAGCAGTGGAGAGACAGGCAGGCAGCCCCAGCATTTT.

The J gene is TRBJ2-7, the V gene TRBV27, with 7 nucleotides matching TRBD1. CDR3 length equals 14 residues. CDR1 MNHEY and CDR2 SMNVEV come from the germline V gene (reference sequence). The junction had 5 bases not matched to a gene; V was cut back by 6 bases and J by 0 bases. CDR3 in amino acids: CASRNRGGSYEQYF. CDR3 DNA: TGTGCCAGCAGGAACAGGGGCGGCTCCTACGAGCAGTACTTC.

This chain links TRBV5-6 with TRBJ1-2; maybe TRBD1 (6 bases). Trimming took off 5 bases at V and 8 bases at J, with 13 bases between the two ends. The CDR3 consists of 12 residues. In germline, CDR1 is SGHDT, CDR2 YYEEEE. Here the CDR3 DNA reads TGTGCCAGCAGACAGGGATCTGACGGCTACACCTTC. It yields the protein CASRQGSDGYTF.